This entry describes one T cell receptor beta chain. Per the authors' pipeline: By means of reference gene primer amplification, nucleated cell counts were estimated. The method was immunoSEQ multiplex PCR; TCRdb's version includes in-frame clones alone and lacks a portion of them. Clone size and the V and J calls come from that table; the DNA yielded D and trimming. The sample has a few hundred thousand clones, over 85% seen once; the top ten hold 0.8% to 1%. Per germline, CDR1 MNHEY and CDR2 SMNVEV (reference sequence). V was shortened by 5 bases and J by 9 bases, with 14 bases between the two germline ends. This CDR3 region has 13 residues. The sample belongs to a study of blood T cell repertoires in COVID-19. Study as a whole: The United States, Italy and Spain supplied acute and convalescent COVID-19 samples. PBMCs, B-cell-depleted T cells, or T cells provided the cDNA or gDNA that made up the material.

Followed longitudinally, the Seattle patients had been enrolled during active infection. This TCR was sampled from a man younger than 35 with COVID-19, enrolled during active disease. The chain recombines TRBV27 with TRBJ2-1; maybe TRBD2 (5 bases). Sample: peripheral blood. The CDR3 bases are TGTGCCAGCAGTACCTGGGGTGAGGGTGAGCAGTTCTTC. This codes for CASSTWGEGEQFF.